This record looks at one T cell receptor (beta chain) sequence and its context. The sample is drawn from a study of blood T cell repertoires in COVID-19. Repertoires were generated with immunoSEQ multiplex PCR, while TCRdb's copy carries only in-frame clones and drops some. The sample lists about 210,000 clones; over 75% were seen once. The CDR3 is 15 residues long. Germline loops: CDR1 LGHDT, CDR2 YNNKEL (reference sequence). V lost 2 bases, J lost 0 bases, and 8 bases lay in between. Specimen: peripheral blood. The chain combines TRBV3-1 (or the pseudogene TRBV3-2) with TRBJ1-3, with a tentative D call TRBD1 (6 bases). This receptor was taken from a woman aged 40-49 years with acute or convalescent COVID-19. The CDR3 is CASSQTGSSGNTIYF. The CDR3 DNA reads TGTGCCAGCAGCCAAACAGGGAGCTCTGGAAACACCATATATTTT.